This is a list of T cell receptor beta chains from one sample in a study of siplizumab effects on memory and regulatory T cells. Sequencing used immunoSEQ multiplex PCR; TCRdb keeps in-frame clones, though not all of them. The table lists fewer than 120,000 clones, roughly 89% of them singletons. Sequenced input: CD4+ T cells sorted from blood. Source of these receptors: a human donor in good health. The CDR3 runs from the conserved cysteine through the conserved F or W. D genes are given only for firm matches.

D,J,V,DNA,CDR3
NA,TRBJ2-1,TRBV4-1,TGCGCCAGCAGCCGGCCGGGACAACAATGGGAGCAGTTCTTC,CASSRPGQQWEQFF
NA,TRBJ2-5,TRBV25-1,TGTGCCAGCAGCCCCAGGGAGACCCAGTACTTC,CASSPRETQYF
TRBD1,TRBJ2-1,TRBV5-1,TGCGCCAGCGGAGGGACAGGGACCTACAATGAGCAGTTCTTC,CASGGTGTYNEQFF
TRBD1,TRBJ1-1,TRBV10-3,TGTGCCATCAGTGGGGACAGGGGCCTCGTGAACACTGAAGCTTTCTTT,CAISGDRGLVNTEAFF
TRBD2,TRBJ2-1,TRBV18,TGTGCCAGCTCACCATCAGCGGGAGGCTCGGATGAGCAGTTCTTC,CASSPSAGGSDEQFF
NA,TRBJ1-1,TRBV21-1,TGTGCCAGCAGCAAAGAGAGTTTAAAGAACACTGAAGCTTTCTTT,CASSKESLKNTEAFF
TRBD1,TRBJ2-2,TRBV2,TGTGCCAGCTGCCCCGACAGGGGGCGAGGCGGGGAGCTGTTTTTT,CASCPDRGRGGELFF
NA,TRBJ2-2,TRBV14,TGTGCCAGCTCCCGGATAGCGGAACGGAACACCGGGGAGCTGTTTTTT,CASSRIAERNTGELFF
NA,TRBJ2-7,TRBV5-1,TGCGCCAGCAGCTTGGGCGGGCAGAATGACTACGAGCAGTACTTC,CASSLGGQNDYEQYF
NA,TRBJ2-2,TRBV11-3,TGTGCCAGCAGCTTAGATCAGGGCGGGACCGCGAACACCGGGGAGCTGTTTTTT,CASSLDQGGTANTGELFF
TRBD1,TRBJ2-7,TRBV5-1,TGCGCCAGCAGCCCCCTACTACAGGGGTTGGACTACGAGCAGTACTTC,CASSPLLQGLDYEQYF
TRBD1,TRBJ1-1,TRBV5-1,TGCGCCAGCAGCTTGGGACAGGGGGCCACTGAAGCTTTCTTT,CASSLGQGATEAFF
TRBD1,TRBJ1-1,TRBV5-5,TGTGCCAGCAGCTTAAGGGGACAGGGGTACACTGAAGCTTTCTTT,CASSLRGQGYTEAFF
NA,TRBJ1-4,TRBV7-9,TGTGCCAGCAGCTTAGATAGACGGGTGACCGCTCCATTTAATGAAAAACTGTTTTTT,CASSLDRRVTAPFNEKLFF
NA,TRBJ2-7,TRBV6-5,TGTGCCAGCAGGGCGGAGTGGGGGCCCTACGAGCAGTACTTC,CASRAEWGPYEQYF
NA,TRBJ1-1,TRBV6-1,TGTGCCAGCAGTGAAATCGCAGGGATAATCGCTGAAGCTTTCTTT,CASSEIAGIIAEAFF
NA,TRBJ2-1,TRBV5-1,TGCGCCAGCAGCTTGGAGGGGCGGGTGGGCAATGAGCAGTTCTTC,CASSLEGRVGNEQFF
NA,TRBJ1-6,TRBV30,TGTGCCTTTATGATCGACGCCGTAAGGAATTCACCCCTCCACTTT,CAFMIDAVRNSPLHF
TRBD1,TRBJ2-1,TRBV19,TGTGCCAGTAGGGGACAGTCTTTTTATGAGCAGTTCTTC,CASRGQSFYEQFF
TRBD2,TRBJ2-7,TRBV10-1,TGCGCCAACTCTAGCGGGCCTACCTACGAGCAGTACTTC,CANSSGPTYEQYF